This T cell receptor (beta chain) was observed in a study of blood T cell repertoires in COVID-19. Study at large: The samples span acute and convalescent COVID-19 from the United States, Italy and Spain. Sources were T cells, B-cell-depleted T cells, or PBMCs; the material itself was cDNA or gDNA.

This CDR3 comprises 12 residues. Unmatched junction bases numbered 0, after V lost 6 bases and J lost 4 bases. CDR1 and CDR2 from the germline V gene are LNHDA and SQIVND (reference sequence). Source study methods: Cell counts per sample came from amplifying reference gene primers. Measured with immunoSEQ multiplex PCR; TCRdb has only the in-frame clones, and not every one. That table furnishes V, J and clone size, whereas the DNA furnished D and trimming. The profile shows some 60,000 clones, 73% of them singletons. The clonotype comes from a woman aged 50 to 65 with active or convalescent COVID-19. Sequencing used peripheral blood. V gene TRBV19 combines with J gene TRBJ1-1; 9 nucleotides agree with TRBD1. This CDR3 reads CASRTGGTEAFF. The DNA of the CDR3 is TGTGCCAGTAGGACAGGGGGCACTGAAGCTTTCTTT.